This paragraph covers one T cell receptor (beta chain) sequence. Its antigen has not been determined. Per-base qualities were not stored, and no clone one base away is much larger. This entry belongs to a study of cytomegalovirus exposure and HLA in healthy donors (dated by TCRdb to about 2017). Context from the whole study: According to an earlier analysis of several hundred of the donors, about 179 million T cells yielded 90 million to 130 million unique TCR beta sequences and 276 Gb of sequence data. The aim of the study was to test whether cataloging public T cell receptors could identify signatures of past pathogen exposure. Donor age, sex, ethnicity and CMV serostatus were compiled alongside the repertoire data. Of the 300 to 500 genotyped donors, approximately 81% were placed in the genetic ancestry cluster associated with self-reported Caucasian donors. A later analysis re-examined previously published TCR beta repertoires from 600 to 700 donors and added high-resolution HLA genotyping to investigate patterns of TCR occurrence. To predict cytomegalovirus infection status, the study combined high-throughput TCR immunosequencing, statistical association of individual TCRs with disease status, and machine learning. All discovery cohort repertoires had been generated on a single sequencing platform. Besides the first cohort of under 700 subjects, a separate validation cohort made up of around 120 different subjects was used. In a later genetic analysis, genome-wide SNP genotypes for about 55% of the roughly 670 donors were used, and that subset was treated as a discovery cohort. Across about 380 genotyped donors of the cohort, an average of roughly 250,000 unique TCR beta nucleotide sequences per donor were sequenced, and about a sixth of those sequences were non-productive. Typing coverage differed by locus: A, B, C, DRB1 and DQB1 were typed in about 629-630 donors, DQA1 in 522, DPA1 in roughly 590, and DPB1 in 450 to 480. Rather than using new phenotypic data, the later analysis identified candidate immune exposures from TCR beta sequences and from how often those sequences occurred across donors. HLA typing included class I and class II loci at four-digit resolution. To decide whether each TCR beta V gene segment behaved as functional or pseudogenic, an earlier analysis of some 600 of the donors relied on high-throughput TCR beta sequencing. Around 330 gigabases of sequencing data and about 92 million unique TCR sequences made up an early release that covered under 750 HLA-typed donors. The T cell repertoires of roughly 660 subjects were profiled by immunosequencing and related to cytomegalovirus serostatus. Several DR-DQ haplotypes were handled as single units for association and clustering, since linkage in the cohort was strong.

Libraries were constructed by the immunoSEQ multiplex PCR assay. For the multiplex PCR, a mixture combining 60 forward primers for TCR Vbeta segments and 13 reverse primers for TCR Jbeta segments was used. The CDR3 region of rearranged TCR beta genes was amplified from genomic DNA with a multiplex PCR assay. Amplified TCR beta libraries were sequenced as 87-base-pair reads on the Illumina HiSeq System. For the original study's pipeline: Across the 670 or so repertoires, a later analysis counted 80 million or so unique TCR beta chains, approximately 12 million of which were shared by at least two donors. A nearest-neighbor algorithm error-corrected the raw reads and collapsed the reads into unique sequences, merging closely related sequences to remove PCR and sequencing errors. CDR3 sequences were aligned to IMGT reference sequences to assign V, D and J gene segments. Each retained sequence needed at least a six-nucleotide match to both a V gene segment and a J gene segment. A rearrangement counted as productive if the CDR3 had no stop codons and remained in frame with V and J, and every other rearrangement counted as non-productive. CDR3 was defined by IMGT convention, running from the second conserved V-encoded cysteine to the conserved J-encoded phenylalanine. The earlier analysis of about 610 of the donors excluded sequences that lacked an unambiguous match to a single V gene segment. An earlier analysis of about 590 of the donors classified V segments as functional when productive rearrangements were above 56.7% and as segregating when the standard deviation between donors was above 5%. To diagnose cytomegalovirus status from the catalog of TCR beta chain sequences, a statistical classification framework was built. V and J gene assignment, in a later analysis, came from comparing TCR nucleotide sequences with IMGT/GENE-DB human TR gene sequences. Using the TCRdist pipeline, a later analysis assigned CDR3 sequences along with most-parsimonious VDJ recombination scenarios. In a later analysis, each TCR beta chain was defined by its CDR3 amino acid sequence together with its V-gene family, and reads without a unique V-gene family were excluded. To address suspected cross-contamination and a sequencing artifact, a later analysis removed a few hundred highly shared, low-generation-probability nucleotide sequences. A later analysis calculated a clonal expansion index for each public chain from normalized within-repertoire ranks of inferred template counts. A later analysis computed generation probabilities with a VDJ recombination model fitted to out-of-frame rearrangements, and checked the results against IGoR. A later analysis scored TCR-TCR, TCR-HLA and TCR-CMV co-occurrence with hypergeometric tests, applying a repertoire-size bias correction to TCR pairs. False discovery rates were estimated in a later analysis by permuting HLA or CMV assignments 20 times. A later analysis grouped co-occurring TCRs with DBSCAN, adding TCRdist sequence similarity when clustering within HLA-allele-positive subsets. Co-occurrence clustering excluded repertoires with fewer than 30,000 or more than 120,000 public chains, plus five with anomalous nucleotide sharing. In its TCRdb copy, this immuneACCESS table keeps in-frame sequences only and misses some clones. Where compared with another copy, unresolved V genes explain less than half of these, and the others have no known cause. The DNA was the basis for D and trimming; V, J and clone size are from that table. The sample includes about 200,000 clones, with 70% to 85% observed a single time. The top ten constitute roughly 3.1% of the sample.

Based on the germline V gene (reference sequence), the CDR1 and CDR2 sequences are MNHNY and SVGAGI. The CDR3 has 14 amino acids, counting the end cysteine and phenylalanine. Of the read, only the CDR3 DNA is kept; its 42 bases are in frame from base 1. Here V drops 5 bases and J drops 6 bases, and the junction holds 6 bases not matched to any gene. In total, 600 or so healthy bone marrow donors made up the cohort. All cohort members were sampled while nominally healthy, although unrecorded immune exposures were likely present. The donor tested CMV seropositive and was one of the 289 seropositive cohort members. Each donor provided a peripheral blood sample, and peripheral blood mononuclear cells were used for TCR beta sequencing. Genomic DNA extraction from the blood cell samples was performed with the Qiagen DNeasy Blood Extraction Kit. Broad study findings and their caveats: The classifier was reported to diagnose cytomegalovirus status with high specificity and sensitivity in both the original cohort and the validation cohort. The authors suggested that the approach could potentially be generalized to other disease states and immunological phenotypes. Some IMGT-functional V segments, including TRBV6-2 and TRBV6-3, could not be distinguished by the 87-base-pair reads and were therefore excluded. Most CMV-associated TCR beta chains appeared to be HLA-restricted in a later analysis, and the HLA associations seemed to be driven largely by CMV exposure. In a later genetic analysis, fewer N-insertions in productive TCRs were reported among donors in an Asian-associated ancestry cluster than the approximately 670-donor mean. While some public TCRs were present in many individuals, most TCR sequences turned up only very rarely across donors. Immune exposure information for the cohort was limited to CMV serostatus. A group of highly shared sequence variants was considered likely to be a technical artifact of the sequencing pipeline. Presence/absence analyses assumed roughly uniform sequencing depth across donors, an assumption that may not hold. Strong co-occurrence of HLA alleles, especially DR and DQ, made assigning TCR associations to individual alleles difficult. An earlier analysis of 587 of the donors showed that most TCR beta V segments appeared in productive rearrangements either about 87% or about 30% of the time, which broadly matched IMGT annotations. Linkage disequilibrium might explain the correlated functional status among segregating V segments, but an unknown experimental factor could not be excluded. At a false discovery rate of 0.05, a later analysis linked some 18,000 TCR beta sequences to specific HLA alleles. In vitro tests confirmed that a few of the cytomegalovirus-associated TCR beta chains recognize cytomegalovirus antigens. A total of some 180 TCR beta chains were listed by the study as associated with cytomegalovirus. The cohort was sequenced for TCR beta chains only, and without alpha or paired-chain data the features that could be detected were limited. A later genetic analysis associated a missense DCLRE1C variant with V-gene and J-gene trimming of TCR beta chains, and an independent cohort replicated the association. Because counts were too low, roughly 18 rarely observed V segments, including chromosome 9 orphons, were left out of the earlier analysis of about 620 of the donors. According to a later analysis, parvovirus B19, influenza, CMV and Epstein-Barr virus appeared linked to several top co-occurrence clusters. Because HLA typing was unavailable for some donors at each locus, only the typed subset was used in association tests. A further reported finding was that TCR beta sequences accurately predicted the HLA-A and HLA-B alleles for most subjects in the first cohort. According to a later analysis, TCR association rates differed among HLA loci, with DRB1 alleles showing the most associated TCRs and HLA-C alleles showing the fewest. A later analysis found that HLA-associated TCR beta chains were more clonally expanded and had lower generation probabilities than equally common non-associated chains.

The TCR comes from a man in his forties in good health and CMV-seropositive. The chain joins TRBV6-6 to TRBJ2-2; 7 bases in the middle match TRBD1. What was sequenced was PBMCs. The DNA is as follows: TGTGCCAGCAGTCCTCGACAGGGCGCCGGGGAGCTGTTTTTT. This translates into CASSPRQGAGELFF.